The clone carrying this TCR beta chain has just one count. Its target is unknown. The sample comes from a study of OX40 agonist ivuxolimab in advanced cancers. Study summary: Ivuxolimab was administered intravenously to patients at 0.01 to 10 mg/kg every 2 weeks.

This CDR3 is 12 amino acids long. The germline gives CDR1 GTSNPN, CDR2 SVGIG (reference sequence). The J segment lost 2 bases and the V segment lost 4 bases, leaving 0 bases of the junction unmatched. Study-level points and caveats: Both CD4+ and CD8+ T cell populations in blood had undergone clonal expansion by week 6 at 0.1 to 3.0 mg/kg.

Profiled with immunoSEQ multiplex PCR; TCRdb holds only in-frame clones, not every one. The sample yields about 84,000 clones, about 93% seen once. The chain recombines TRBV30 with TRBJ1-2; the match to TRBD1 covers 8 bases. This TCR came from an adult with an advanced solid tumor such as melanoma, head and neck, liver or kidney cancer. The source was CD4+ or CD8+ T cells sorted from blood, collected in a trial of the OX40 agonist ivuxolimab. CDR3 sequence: CAWTGGNYGYTF. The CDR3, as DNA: TGTGCCTGGACAGGGGGCAACTATGGCTACACCTTC.